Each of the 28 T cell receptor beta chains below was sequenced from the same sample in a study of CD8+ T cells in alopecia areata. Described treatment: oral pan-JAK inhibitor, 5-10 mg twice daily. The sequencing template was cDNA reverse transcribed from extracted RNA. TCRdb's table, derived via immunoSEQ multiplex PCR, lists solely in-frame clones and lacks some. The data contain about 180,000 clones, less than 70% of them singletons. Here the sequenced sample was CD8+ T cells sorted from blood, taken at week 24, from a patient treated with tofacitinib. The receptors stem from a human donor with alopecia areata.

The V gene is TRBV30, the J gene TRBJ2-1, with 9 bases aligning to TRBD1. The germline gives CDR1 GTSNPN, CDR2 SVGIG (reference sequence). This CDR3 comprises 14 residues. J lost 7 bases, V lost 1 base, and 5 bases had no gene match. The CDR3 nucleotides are TGTGCCTGGAGTGCGGGACAGGGTGGAAATGAGCAGTTCTTC. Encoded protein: CAWSAGQGGNEQFF.

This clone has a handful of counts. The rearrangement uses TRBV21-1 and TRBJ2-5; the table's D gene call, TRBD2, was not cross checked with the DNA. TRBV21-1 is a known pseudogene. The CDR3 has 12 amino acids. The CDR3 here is CASSKIEETQYF. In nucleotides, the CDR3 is TGTGCCAGCAGCAAAATCGAAGAGACCCAGTACTTC.

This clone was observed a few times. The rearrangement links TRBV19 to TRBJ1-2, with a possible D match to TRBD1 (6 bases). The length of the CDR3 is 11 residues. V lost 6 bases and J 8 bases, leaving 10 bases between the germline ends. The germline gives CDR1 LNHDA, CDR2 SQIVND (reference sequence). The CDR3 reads CASRTGGGYTF. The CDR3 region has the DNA TGTGCCAGTAGAACCGGGGGCGGCTACACCTTC.

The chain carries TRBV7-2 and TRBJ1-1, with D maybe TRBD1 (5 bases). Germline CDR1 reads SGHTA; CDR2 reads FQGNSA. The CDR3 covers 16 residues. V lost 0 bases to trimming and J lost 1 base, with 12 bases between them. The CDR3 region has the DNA TGTGCCAGCAGCTTAGCGGTCGGGAGGGGGAACACTGAAGCTTTCTTT. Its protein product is CASSLAVGRGNTEAFF.

CDR3 protein: CASSYEDRGEAFF. The DNA of the CDR3 is TGTGCCAGCAGTTACGAGGACAGGGGAGAAGCTTTCTTT. This sequence joins TRBV6-5 and TRBJ1-1; 9 positions agree with TRBD1. The trim removed 2 bases at V and 8 bases at J, leaving 3 bases unmatched. There are 13 residues in the CDR3. The V gene's germline CDR1 is MNHEY and CDR2 SVGAGI.

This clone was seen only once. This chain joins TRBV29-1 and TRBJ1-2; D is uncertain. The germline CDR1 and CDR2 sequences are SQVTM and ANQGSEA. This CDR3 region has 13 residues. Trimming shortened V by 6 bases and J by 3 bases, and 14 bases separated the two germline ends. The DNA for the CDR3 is TGCAGCGTGGAGGGTGGGAGCGACTATGGCTACACCTTC. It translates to CSVEGGSDYGYTF.

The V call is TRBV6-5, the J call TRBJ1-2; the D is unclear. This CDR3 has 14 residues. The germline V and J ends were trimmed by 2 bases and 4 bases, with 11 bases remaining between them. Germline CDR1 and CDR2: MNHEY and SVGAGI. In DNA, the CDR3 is TGTGCCAGCAGTTACGAAGGCGACGGCTATGGCTACACCTTC. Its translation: CASSYEGDGYGYTF.

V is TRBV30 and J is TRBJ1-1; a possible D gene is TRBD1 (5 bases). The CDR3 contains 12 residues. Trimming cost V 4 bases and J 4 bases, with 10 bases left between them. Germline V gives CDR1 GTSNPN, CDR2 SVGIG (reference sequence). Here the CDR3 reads CAWTRGFTEAFF. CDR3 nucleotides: TGTGCCTGGACTAGGGGTTTCACTGAAGCTTTCTTT.

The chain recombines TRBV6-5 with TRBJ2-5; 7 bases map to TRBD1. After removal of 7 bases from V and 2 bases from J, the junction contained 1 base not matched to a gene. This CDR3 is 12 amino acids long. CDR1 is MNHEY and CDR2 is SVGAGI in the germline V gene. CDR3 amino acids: CASTGGQETQYF. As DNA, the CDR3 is TGTGCCAGCACAGGGGGACAAGAGACCCAGTACTTC.

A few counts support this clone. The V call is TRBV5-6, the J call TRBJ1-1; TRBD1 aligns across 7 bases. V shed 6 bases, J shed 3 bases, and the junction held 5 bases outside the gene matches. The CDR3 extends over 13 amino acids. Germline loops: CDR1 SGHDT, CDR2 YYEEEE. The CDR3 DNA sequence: TGTGCCAGCAAGGGGGCTATGGACACTGAAGCTTTCTTT. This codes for CASKGAMDTEAFF.

The CDR3 DNA reads as TGCGCCAGCAGCCATGGACAGCCCCTTGATGTACTGTTTTTT. Protein sequence: CASSHGQPLDVLFF. The V call is TRBV5-1, the J call TRBJ1-4; D perhaps matches TRBD1 (6 bases). Germline V CDR1 and CDR2: SGHRS, YFSETQ. This CDR3 comprises 14 residues. Trimming took 4 bases from V and 13 from J, leaving 20 bases between them.

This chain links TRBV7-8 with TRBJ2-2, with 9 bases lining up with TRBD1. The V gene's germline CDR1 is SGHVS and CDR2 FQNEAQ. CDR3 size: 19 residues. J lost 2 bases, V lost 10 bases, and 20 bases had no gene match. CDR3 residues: CANPARRQGDWRNTGELFF. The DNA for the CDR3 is TGTGCCAACCCTGCCCGGCGACAGGGGGATTGGAGAAACACCGGGGAGCTGTTTTTT.

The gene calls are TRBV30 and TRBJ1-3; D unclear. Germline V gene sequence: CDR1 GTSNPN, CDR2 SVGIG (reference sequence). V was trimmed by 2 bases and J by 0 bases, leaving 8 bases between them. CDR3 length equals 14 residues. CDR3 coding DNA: TGTGCCTGGAGTCTTGTCAACTCTGGAAACACCATATATTTT. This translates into CAWSLVNSGNTIYF.

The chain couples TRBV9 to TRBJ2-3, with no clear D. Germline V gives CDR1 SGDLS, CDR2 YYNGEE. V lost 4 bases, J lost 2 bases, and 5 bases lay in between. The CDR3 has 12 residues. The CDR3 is CASSSPTDTQYF. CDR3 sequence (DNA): TGTGCCAGCAGCTCCCCCACAGATACGCAGTATTTT. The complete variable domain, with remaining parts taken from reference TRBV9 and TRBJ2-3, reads DSGVTQTPKHLITATGQRVTLRCSPRSGDLSVYWYQQSLDQGLQFLIQYYNGEERAKGNILERFSAQQFPDLHSELNLSSLELGDSALYFCASSSPTDTQYFGPGTRLTVL.

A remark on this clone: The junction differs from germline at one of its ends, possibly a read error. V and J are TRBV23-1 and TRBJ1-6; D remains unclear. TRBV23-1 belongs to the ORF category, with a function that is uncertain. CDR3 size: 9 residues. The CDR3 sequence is CASSQSADF. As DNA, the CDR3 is TGCGCCAGCAGTCAATCTGCGGATTTT.

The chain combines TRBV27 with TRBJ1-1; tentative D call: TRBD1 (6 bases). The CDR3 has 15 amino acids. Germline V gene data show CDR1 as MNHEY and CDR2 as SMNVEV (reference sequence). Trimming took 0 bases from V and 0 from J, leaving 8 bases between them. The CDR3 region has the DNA TGTGCCAGCAGTTTATCGGCAGGGGTGAACACTGAAGCTTTCTTT. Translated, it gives CASSLSAGVNTEAFF.

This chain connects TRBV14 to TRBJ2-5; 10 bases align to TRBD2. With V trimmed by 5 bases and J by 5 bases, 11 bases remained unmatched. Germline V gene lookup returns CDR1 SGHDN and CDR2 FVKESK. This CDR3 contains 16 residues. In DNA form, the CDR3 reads TGTGCCAGCAGCTCCCTGAGCGGGGGGGGAGAGGAGACCCAGTACTTC. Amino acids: CASSSLSGGGEETQYF.

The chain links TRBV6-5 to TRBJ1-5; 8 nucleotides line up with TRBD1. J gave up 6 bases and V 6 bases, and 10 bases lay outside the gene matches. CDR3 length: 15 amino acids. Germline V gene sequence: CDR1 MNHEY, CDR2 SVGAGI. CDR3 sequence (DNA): TGTGCCAGCAGGCCCTCCGGGACAGGATCTCAGCCCCAGCATTTT. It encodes CASRPSGTGSQPQHF.

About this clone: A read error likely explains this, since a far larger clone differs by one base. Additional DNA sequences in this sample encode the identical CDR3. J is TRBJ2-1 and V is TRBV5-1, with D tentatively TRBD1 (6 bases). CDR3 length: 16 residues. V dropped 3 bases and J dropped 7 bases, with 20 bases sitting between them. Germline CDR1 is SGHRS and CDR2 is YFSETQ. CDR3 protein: CASSSSGTRLGNEQFF. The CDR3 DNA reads TGCGCCAGCAGCTCGTCCGGGACACGCTTAGGGAATGAGCAGTTCTTC. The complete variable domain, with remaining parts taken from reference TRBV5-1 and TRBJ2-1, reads KAGVTQTPRYLIKTRGQQVTLSCSPISGHRSVSWYQQTPGQGLQFLFEYFSETQRNKGNFPGRFSGRQFSNSRSEMNVSTLELGDSALYLCASSSSGTRLGNEQFFGPGTRLTVL.

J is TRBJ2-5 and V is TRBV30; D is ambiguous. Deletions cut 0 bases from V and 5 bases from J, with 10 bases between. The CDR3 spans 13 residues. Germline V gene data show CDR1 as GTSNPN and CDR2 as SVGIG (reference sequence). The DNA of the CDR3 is TGTGCCTGGAGTGTAACGGGCGCCGAGACCCAGTACTTC. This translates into CAWSVTGAETQYF. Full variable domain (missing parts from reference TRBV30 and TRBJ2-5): SQTIHQWPATLVQPVGSPLSLECTVEGTSNPNLYWYRQAAGRGLQLLFYSVGIGQISSEVPQNLSASRPQDRQFILSSKKLLLSDSGFYLCAWSVTGAETQYFGPGTRLLVL.

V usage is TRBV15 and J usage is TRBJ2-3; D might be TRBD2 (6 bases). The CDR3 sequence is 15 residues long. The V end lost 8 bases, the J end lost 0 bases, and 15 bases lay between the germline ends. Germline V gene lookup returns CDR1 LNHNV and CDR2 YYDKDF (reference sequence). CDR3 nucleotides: TGTGCCACCTATGGGGTTGCGGGGAGCACAGATACGCAGTATTTT. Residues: CATYGVAGSTDTQYF.

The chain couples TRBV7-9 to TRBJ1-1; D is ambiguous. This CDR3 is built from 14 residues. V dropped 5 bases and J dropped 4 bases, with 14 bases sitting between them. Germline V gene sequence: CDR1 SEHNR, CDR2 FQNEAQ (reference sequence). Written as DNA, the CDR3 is TGTGCCAGCAGCCAAGACGGTATGCTCACTGAAGCTTTCTTT. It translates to CASSQDGMLTEAFF.

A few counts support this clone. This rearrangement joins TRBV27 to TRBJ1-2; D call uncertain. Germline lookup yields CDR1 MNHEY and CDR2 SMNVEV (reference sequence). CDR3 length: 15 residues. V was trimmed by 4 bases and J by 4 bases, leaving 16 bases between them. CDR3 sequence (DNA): TGTGCCAGCAGTTACGGACCGCCCGGTCGCTATGGCTACACCTTC. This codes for CASSYGPPGRYGYTF.

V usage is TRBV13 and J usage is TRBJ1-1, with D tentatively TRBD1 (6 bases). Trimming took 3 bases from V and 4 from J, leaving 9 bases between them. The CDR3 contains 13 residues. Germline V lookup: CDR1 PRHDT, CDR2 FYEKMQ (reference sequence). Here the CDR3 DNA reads TGTGCCAGCAGCTTGGGGGCTACCACTGAAGCTTTCTTT. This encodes CASSLGATTEAFF.

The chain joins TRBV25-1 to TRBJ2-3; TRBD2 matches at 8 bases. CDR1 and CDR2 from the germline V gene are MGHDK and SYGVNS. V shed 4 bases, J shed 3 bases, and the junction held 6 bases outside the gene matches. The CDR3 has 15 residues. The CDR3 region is CASSVGGAVTDTQYF. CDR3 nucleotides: TGTGCCAGCAGTGTCGGGGGGGCCGTGACAGATACGCAGTATTTT. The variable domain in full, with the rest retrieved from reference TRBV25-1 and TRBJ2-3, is EADIYQTPRYLVIGTGKKITLECSQTMGHDKMYWYQQDPGMELHLIHYSYGVNSTEKGDLSSESTVSRIRTEHFPLTLESARPSHTSQYLCASSVGGAVTDTQYFGPGTRLTVL.

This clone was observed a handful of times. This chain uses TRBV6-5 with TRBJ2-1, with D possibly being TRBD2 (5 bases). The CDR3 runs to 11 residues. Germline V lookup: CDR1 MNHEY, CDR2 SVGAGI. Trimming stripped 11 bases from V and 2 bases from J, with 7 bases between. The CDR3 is CAAGTYNEQFF. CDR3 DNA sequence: TGTGCCGCGGGTACCTACAATGAGCAGTTCTTC.

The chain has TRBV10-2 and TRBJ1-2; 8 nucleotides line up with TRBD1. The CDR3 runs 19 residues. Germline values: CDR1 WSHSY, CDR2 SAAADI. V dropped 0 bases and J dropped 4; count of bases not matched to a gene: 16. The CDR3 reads CASSESSLNRDRNLYGYTF. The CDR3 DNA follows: TGCGCCAGCAGTGAGTCATCTCTAAACCGGGACAGGAATCTCTATGGCTACACCTTC.

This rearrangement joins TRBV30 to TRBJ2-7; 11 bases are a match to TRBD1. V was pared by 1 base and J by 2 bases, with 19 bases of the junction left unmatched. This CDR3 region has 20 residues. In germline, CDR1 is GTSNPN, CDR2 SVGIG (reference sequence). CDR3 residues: CAWSGPVGQGAPLAPYEQYF. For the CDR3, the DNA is TGTGCCTGGAGTGGCCCGGTTGGACAGGGGGCCCCGCTCGCTCCCTACGAGCAGTACTTC.